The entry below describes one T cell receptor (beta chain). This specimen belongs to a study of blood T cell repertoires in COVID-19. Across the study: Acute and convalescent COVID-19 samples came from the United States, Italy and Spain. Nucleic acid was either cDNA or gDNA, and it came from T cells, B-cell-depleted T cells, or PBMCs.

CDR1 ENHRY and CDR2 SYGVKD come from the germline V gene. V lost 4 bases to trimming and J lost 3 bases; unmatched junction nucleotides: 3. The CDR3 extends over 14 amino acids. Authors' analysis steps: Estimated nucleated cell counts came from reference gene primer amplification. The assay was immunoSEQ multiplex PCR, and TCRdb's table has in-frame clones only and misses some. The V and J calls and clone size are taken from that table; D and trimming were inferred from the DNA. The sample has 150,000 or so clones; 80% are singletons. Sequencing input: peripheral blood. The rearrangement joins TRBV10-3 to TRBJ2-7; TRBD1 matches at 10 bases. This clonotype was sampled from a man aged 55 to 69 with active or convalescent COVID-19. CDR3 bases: TGTGCCATCAGTGGGGACAGGGGCCGCTACGAGCAGTACTTC. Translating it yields CAISGDRGRYEQYF.